This TCR beta chain was found in a study of cytomegalovirus exposure and HLA in healthy donors. Study in general: Early release data held some 80 million unique TCRs from HLA-typed donors. Whole-study findings and limits: Highly shared sequence variants in one cluster were likely a sequencing artifact. Later on, an analysis showed TCR association rates differing by HLA locus, with DRB1 the most and HLA-C the fewest.

In the PCR, 60 Vbeta and 13 Jbeta primers were used. Only in-frame clones appear in the TCRdb table, and some are missing; sequencing was by immunoSEQ multiplex PCR. Among more than 95,000 clones listed, 60% to 80% were seen once. Details on this clone: The antigen is unknown.

Germline values: CDR1 SGHRS, CDR2 YFSETQ. V gave up 0 bases and J gave up 11 bases, with 14 bases separating them. The CDR3 is made up of 13 amino acids. The gene calls are TRBV5-1 and TRBJ1-1, with D unclear. This TCR was recovered from a man in his fifties or sixties in good health and CMV-seropositive. Input material: PBMCs. CDR3 loop: CASSLAPLGEAFF. CDR3 nucleotide sequence: TGCGCCAGCAGCTTGGCGCCACTCGGGGAGGCTTTCTTT. The complete variable domain, with remaining parts taken from reference TRBV5-1 and TRBJ1-1, reads KAGVTQTPRYLIKTRGQQVTLSCSPISGHRSVSWYQQTPGQGLQFLFEYFSETQRNKGNFPGRFSGRQFSNSRSEMNVSTLELGDSALYLCASSLAPLGEAFFGQGTRLTVV.